The 27 T cell receptor beta chains listed next were all sequenced from one sample in a study of cytomegalovirus exposure and HLA in healthy donors. Both 60 Vbeta primers and 13 Jbeta primers went into the PCR. Data came from immunoSEQ multiplex PCR; TCRdb stores just in-frame clones and leaves some out. The sample holds over 95,000 clones, 70% to 80% seen once. What was sequenced was PBMCs. These receptors came from a woman in her twenties or thirties in good health and CMV-seropositive.

J is TRBJ1-4 and V is TRBV30; 8 nucleotides line up with TRBD1. CDR3 length equals 15 residues. The V gene end was trimmed by 5 bases and the J gene end by 8 bases; junction bases not matched to a gene: 13. Germline CDR1 and CDR2: GTSNPN and SVGIG (reference sequence). The CDR3 protein is CAWGSEDRAGEKLFF. The DNA for the CDR3 is TGTGCCTGGGGCTCCGAGGACAGGGCGGGGGAAAAACTGTTTTTT.

The rearrangement uses TRBV5-1 and TRBJ1-2; TRBD1 agrees at 8 bases. Germline loops: CDR1 SGHRS, CDR2 YFSETQ. This CDR3 spans 15 amino acids. With 0 bases clipped from V and 8 bases from J, the junction kept 9 bases outside the gene matches. The CDR3 DNA reads as TGCGCCAGCAGCTTGGATGGACAGGGTTCGGGAGGCTACACCTTC. It is translated as CASSLDGQGSGGYTF.

V usage is TRBV30 and J usage is TRBJ1-6; tentatively, D is TRBD1 (6 bases). The germline V gene encodes CDR1 GTSNPN and CDR2 SVGIG (reference sequence). There are 13 residues in the CDR3. Trimming stripped 3 bases from V and 4 bases from J, with 7 bases between. The CDR3 spells CAWRGGYNSPLHF. DNA for the CDR3: TGTGCCTGGAGAGGGGGATATAATTCACCCCTCCACTTT.

This chain connects TRBV2 to TRBJ1-1, with D possibly TRBD1 on 5 matching bases. V lost 6 bases to trimming and J lost 4 bases, with 12 bases between them. Germline values: CDR1 SNHLY, CDR2 FYNNEI. CDR3 length: 13 residues. The CDR3 bases are TGTGCCAGCAGGGGGGGGGTGGGCACTGAAGCTTTCTTT. Protein sequence: CASRGGVGTEAFF.

The chain recombines TRBV5-1 with TRBJ2-1; weak D call: TRBD1 (6 bases). The germline V and J ends were trimmed by 0 bases and 3 bases, with 13 bases remaining between them. Germline V gene lookup returns CDR1 SGHRS and CDR2 YFSETQ. The CDR3 extends over 16 amino acids. CDR3 nucleotide sequence: TGCGCCAGCAGCTTGGCGACGGGACAAGGCTACAATGAGCAGTTCTTC. Protein sequence: CASSLATGQGYNEQFF.

As to this clone: The junction and the germline gene differ at one end; a read error may be behind it. The chain links TRBV7-7 to TRBJ2-5, with 8 bases fitting TRBD2. The germline gives CDR1 SSHAT, CDR2 FNYEAQ (reference sequence). The length of the CDR3 is 15 residues. As DNA, the CDR3 is TGTGCTAGCAGCTTAAGTGGACTAGCTCCAGAGACCCAGTACTTC. Its translation: CASSLSGLAPETQYF.

This clone was recorded only once. This CDR3 is also generated by other DNA sequences in the sample. The chain joins TRBV5-1 to TRBJ2-7, with D possibly being TRBD1 (6 bases). Germline CDR1 reads SGHRS; CDR2 reads YFSETQ. V was clipped by 0 bases and J by 1 base, with 14 bases between them. This CDR3 contains 16 residues. The CDR3 is CASSLVPTGASYEQYF. In DNA, the CDR3 is TGCGCCAGCAGCTTGGTCCCGACAGGTGCATCCTACGAGCAGTACTTC.

This chain uses TRBV4-2 with TRBJ2-1, with 9 bases that match TRBD2. V lost 2 bases to trimming and J lost 5 bases; unmatched junction nucleotides: 10. The CDR3 sequence is 17 residues long. The germline V gene has CDR1 LGHNA and CDR2 YNFKEQ. The CDR3 coding sequence is TGTGCCAGCAGCCAACAAATGAGCGGGGGGTACGACAATGAGCAGTTCTTC. Translating it yields CASSQQMSGGYDNEQFF.

This clone was picked up a small number of times. V usage is TRBV2 and J usage is TRBJ2-1; 10 bases map to TRBD2. The CDR3 runs 15 residues. CDR1 is SNHLY, CDR2 FYNNEI, per germline. The V gene end was trimmed by 5 bases and the J gene end by 2 bases; junction bases not matched to a gene: 3. DNA of the CDR3: TGTGCCAGCAGTCCCAGCGGGGGGGCCTACAATGAGCAGTTCTTC. Encoded protein: CASSPSGGAYNEQFF.

This clone has a handful of counts. V and J are TRBV19 and TRBJ2-7; tentative D call: TRBD1 (7 bases). Germline values: CDR1 LNHDA, CDR2 SQIVND (reference sequence). This CDR3 is built from 15 residues. Trimming took off 5 bases at V and 6 bases at J, with 20 bases between the two ends. The CDR3 protein is CASSQRTGVGGEQYF. CDR3 bases: TGTGCCAGTAGTCAACGAACAGGGGTCGGGGGCGAGCAGTACTTC. The full variable domain, completed using reference TRBV19 and TRBJ2-7, is DGGITQSPKYLFRKEGQNVTLSCEQNLNHDAMYWYRQDPGQGLRLIYYSQIVNDFQKGDIAEGYSVSREKKESFPLTVTSAQKNPTAFYLCASSQRTGVGGEQYFGPGTRLTVT.

In this sample, this clone turned up a few times. CDR3 nucleotide sequence: TGTGCCAGTACCCCCACGGGGAAAACAGATACGCAGTATTTT. Translated: CASTPTGKTDTQYF. The genes are TRBV19 and TRBJ2-3; possible D gene TRBD2, 5 bases. The CDR3 totals 14 residues. V lost 7 bases, J lost 3 bases, and 14 bases lay in between. Germline CDR1 LNHDA, CDR2 SQIVND (reference sequence).

This chain links TRBV9 with TRBJ2-5, with 10 bases matching TRBD2. J lost 5 bases, V lost 2 bases, and 6 bases had no gene match. This CDR3 has 15 amino acids. Germline lookup yields CDR1 SGDLS and CDR2 YYNGEE. CDR3 DNA sequence: TGTGCCAGCAGCGTGCAGGGACTAGCGAAGGAGACCCAGTACTTC. Protein sequence: CASSVQGLAKETQYF.

The CDR3 DNA is TGTGCCAGCAAGGACAGGGTTTCTTACGAGCAGTACTTC. Translation: CASKDRVSYEQYF. The chain has TRBV6-1 and TRBJ2-7; 8 bases are shared with TRBD1. CDR1 and CDR2 (germline): MNHNS, SASEGT. There are 13 residues in the CDR3. With V trimmed by 7 bases and J by 4 bases, 6 bases remained unmatched.

This chain connects TRBV25-1 to TRBJ2-6; 9 bases fit TRBD1. Germline CDR1 and CDR2: MGHDK and SYGVNS. The V segment lost 3 bases and the J segment 0 bases; nucleotides outside the gene matches: 3. This CDR3 is built from 17 residues. CDR3 sequence: CASSEGQGYSGANVLTF. CDR3 in DNA: TGTGCCAGCAGTGAGGGACAGGGATACTCTGGGGCCAACGTCCTGACTTTC.

This chain uses TRBV10-3 with TRBJ1-2; 9 bases match TRBD1. Trimming removed 3 bases from V and 0 bases from J; junction bases left unmatched: 2. The CDR3 contains 15 residues. The germline gives CDR1 ENHRY, CDR2 SYGVKD. The CDR3 sequence is CAISEQGAANYGYTF. The DNA of the CDR3 is TGTGCCATCAGTGAACAGGGGGCTGCTAACTATGGCTACACCTTC.

The chain joins TRBV5-5 to TRBJ2-1; 10 nucleotides match TRBD2. Germline assignment: CDR1 SGHKS and CDR2 YYEKEE (reference sequence). The CDR3 has 16 residues. The J segment lost 0 bases and the V segment lost 6 bases, leaving 6 bases of the junction unmatched. The CDR3 here is CASTPPSGSSYNEQFF. The CDR3 region has the DNA TGTGCCAGCACCCCCCCTAGCGGGAGCTCCTACAATGAGCAGTTCTTC.

This clone occurred a few times. This chain uses TRBV6-6 with TRBJ1-4; tentatively, D is TRBD1 (5 bases). The CDR3 extends over 14 amino acids. V shed 8 bases and J shed 8 bases, with 18 bases lying between them. Germline V gene lookup returns CDR1 MNHNY and CDR2 SVGAGI (reference sequence). CDR3 amino acids: CASHSQGGGEKLFF. CDR3 in DNA: TGTGCCAGCCACTCCCAGGGAGGTGGAGAAAAACTGTTTTTT.

This clone occurred once. This sequence joins TRBV6-5 and TRBJ2-1, with 7 bases aligning to TRBD1. The V gene's germline CDR1 is MNHEY and CDR2 SVGAGI. This CDR3 comprises 15 residues. With V trimmed by 5 bases and J by 0 bases, 4 bases remained unmatched. In nucleotides, the CDR3 is TGTGCCAGCAGTAGGGACAGAATCTCCTACAATGAGCAGTTCTTC. This codes for CASSRDRISYNEQFF.

This clone was seen more than once but under ten times. The chain joins TRBV5-1 to TRBJ1-2; 8 nucleotides line up with TRBD1. The germline CDR1 and CDR2 sequences are SGHRS and YFSETQ. The V and J ends lost 2 bases and 4 bases, in that order; junction bases with no gene match: 13. The length of the CDR3 is 17 residues. The CDR3: CASSFYANRGEGYGYTF. The CDR3 coding sequence is TGCGCCAGCAGCTTCTACGCGAACAGGGGGGAGGGCTATGGCTACACCTTC.

This clone was picked up a small number of times. The J gene is TRBJ1-2, the V gene TRBV27; D might be TRBD1 (6 bases). V was pared by 5 bases and J by 0 bases, with 13 bases between. This CDR3 is 15 amino acids long. Germline assignment: CDR1 MNHEY and CDR2 SMNVEV (reference sequence). CDR3 coding DNA: TGTGCCAGCAGTCAAACAGGGAACCCTAACTATGGCTACACCTTC. Translated: CASSQTGNPNYGYTF.

The chain employs TRBV7-8 and TRBJ2-5; D perhaps matches TRBD2 (6 bases). The end of the DNA fits TRBJ2-7 better, so the J call may be wrong. The CDR3 contains 14 residues. Germline CDR1 SGHVS, CDR2 FQNEAQ. The CDR3 DNA reads TGTGCCAGCAGCTTAAGGGACTTCGCTTACGAGCAGTACTTC. This encodes CASSLRDFAYEQYF.

This chain joins TRBV14 and TRBJ1-1; D unclear. Germline values: CDR1 SGHDN, CDR2 FVKESK. The CDR3 consists of 14 residues. The V gene lost 4 bases and the J gene lost 4 bases, with 13 bases spanning the gap. CDR3: CASSPRVYGTEAFF. CDR3 in DNA: TGTGCCAGCAGCCCCCGGGTCTATGGCACTGAAGCTTTCTTT.

This clone was seen once. The chain combines TRBV20-1 with TRBJ2-1, with D possibly being TRBD1 (6 bases). There are 11 residues in the CDR3. Germline values: CDR1 DFQATT, CDR2 SNEGSKA (reference sequence). V lost 6 bases to trimming and J lost 6 bases, with 9 bases between them. The DNA for the CDR3 is TGCAGTGCCCAGGGGATCAATGAGCAGTTCTTC. Amino acid sequence: CSAQGINEQFF.

This clone was counted only a few times. The genes are TRBV5-6 and TRBJ2-7; 10 nucleotides align to TRBD1. Unmatched junction bases numbered 0, after V lost 0 bases and J lost 3 bases. The CDR3 runs 14 residues. Germline V gives CDR1 SGHDT, CDR2 YYEEEE. In DNA form, the CDR3 reads TGTGCCAGCAGCTTGGGGACAGGGGGCTACGAGCAGTACTTC. Its protein is CASSLGTGGYEQYF.

The chain joins TRBV7-9 to TRBJ1-1, with D perhaps TRBD1 (5 bases). Germline assignment: CDR1 SEHNR and CDR2 FQNEAQ (reference sequence). Trimming removed 4 bases at V and 3 bases at J, with 12 bases between. This CDR3 spans 14 amino acids. CDR3 DNA: TGTGCCAGCAGCTCACAGGAGTTTTACACTGAAGCTTTCTTT. Translation gives CASSSQEFYTEAFF.

The rearrangement uses TRBV10-1 and TRBJ2-5, with a possible D match to TRBD1 (6 bases). Germline CDR1 is WNHNN and CDR2 is SYGVQD (reference sequence). Trimming stripped 4 bases from V and 7 bases from J, with 13 bases between. The CDR3 is made up of 13 amino acids. The CDR3 is CASSGDRRGTQYF. CDR3 nucleotide sequence: TGCGCCAGCAGTGGCGACAGGCGCGGGACCCAGTACTTC.

Details on this clone: At one of its ends the junction is not consistent with the germline gene, which may arise from a read error. The chain recombines TRBV6-5 with TRBJ1-4, with D possibly being TRBD1 (5 bases). This CDR3 has 12 residues. CDR1 and CDR2 (germline): MNHEY, SVGAGI. The CDR3: CASRADNGKLFF. In DNA, the CDR3 is TGTGCCAGCAGGGCGGACAATGGAAAACTGTTTTTT.